This T cell receptor (beta chain) stems from a study of regulatory T cells in long-lasting Graves disease. As to this clonotype: A much more abundant neighbour one base away suggests this may be a read error.

Deletions cut 7 bases from V and 0 bases from J, with 24 bases between. The CDR3 has 18 amino acids. The germline V gene has CDR1 SEHNR and CDR2 FQNEAQ (reference sequence). Sample time point: newly diagnosed GD, antithyroid drugs for less than 3 months. There was RNA extracted from PBMCs, and the TCR library was made from it. HTBI primers from iRepertoire and Arm-PCR of CDR3 regions yielded the TCR beta libraries. Each CDR3 protein is one row after TCRdb ran MiXCR on the multiplex PCR reads. Of about 400,000 distinct CDR3 sequences listed, approximately 16% were seen once; the top ten hold over 7.5%. This sample was shared with a second study, whose subject was T cells in Graves' hyperthyroidism and ophthalmopathy.

This sequence was found in a woman between 35 and 50 years old with Graves disease. The chain combines TRBV7-9 with TRBJ1-1, with a possible D match to TRBD1 (5 bases). The specimen comprised peripheral blood mononuclear cells (PBMCs), sampled at new diagnosis, from a patient treated with antithyroid drugs. The CDR3 DNA reads TGTGCCAGCACCCTCTTGGGGGGAAGTTGGCGGATGAACACTGAAGCTTTCTTT. This translates into CASTLLGGSWRMNTEAFF.